What follows are 13 T cell receptor beta chains derived from one specimen sequenced in a study of regulatory T cells in long-lasting Graves disease. The time point: newly diagnosed GD, antithyroid drugs for less than 3 months. Extracted RNA from PBMCs served as the source of the TCR library. Construction of TCR beta libraries relied on iRepertoire HTBI primers and on Arm-PCR targeting CDR3 regions. Each CDR3 protein gets one entry after TCRdb re-called the multiplex PCR reads with MiXCR. This sample carries some 450,000 distinct CDR3 sequences, about 15% of them seen once, and the ten largest clones take about 10%. These data also formed part of another study, on T cells in Graves' hyperthyroidism and ophthalmopathy.

The starting material was peripheral blood mononuclear cells (PBMCs), obtained at new diagnosis, from a patient treated with antithyroid drugs. The receptors shown here come from a woman in her twenties or thirties with Graves disease.

This clonotype was recorded a few times. This rearrangement joins TRBV4-1 to TRBJ2-1; 7 bases are a match to TRBD2. The CDR3 is 16 amino acids. CDR1 MGHRA and CDR2 YSYEKL come from the germline V gene. J gave up 9 bases and V 1 base, and 12 bases lay outside the gene matches. The chain's CDR3 is CASSQVALAERGEQFF. For the CDR3, the DNA is TGCGCCAGCAGCCAAGTAGCGCTAGCGGAGAGGGGTGAGCAGTTCTTC.

On this clonotype: A far larger clone is only one base removed, so a read error is likely. CDR3 coding DNA: TGTGCCAGCAGCCAAGGGACAGGGAATGAGCAGTTCTTC. Amino acids: CASSQGTGNEQFF. V gene TRBV7-9 combines with J gene TRBJ2-1, with 9 nucleotides matching TRBD1. The junction had 3 bases not matched to a gene; V was cut back by 5 bases and J by 7 bases. The CDR3 totals 13 residues. In germline, CDR1 is SEHNR, CDR2 FQNEAQ (reference sequence).

This clonotype was detected many times. The gene calls are TRBV7-2 and TRBJ2-7; D remains ambiguous. CDR1 and CDR2 from the germline V gene are SGHTA and FQGNSA. With 5 bases removed from V and 4 bases from J, the gap between germline ends came to 6 bases. CDR3 length equals 11 residues. DNA of the CDR3: TGTGCCAGCAGCGTAGAATACGAGCAGTACTTC. Encoded protein: CASSVEYEQYF.

Many counts were recorded for this clonotype. This sequence joins TRBV3-1 and TRBJ2-5; D gene unclear. Trimming took off 6 bases at V and 1 base at J, with 6 bases between the two ends. CDR3 length equals 12 residues. CDR1 is LGHDT and CDR2 is YNNKEL in the germline V gene (reference sequence). The CDR3 sequence is CASSKTQETQYF. CDR3 DNA sequence: TGTGCCAGCAGTAAGACCCAAGAGACCCAGTACTTC.

This clonotype was counted between two and nine times. V gene TRBV27 combines with J gene TRBJ2-1; a possible D gene is TRBD1 (6 bases). Germline V gene data show CDR1 as MNHEY and CDR2 as SMNVEV (reference sequence). Trimming removed 0 bases at V and 5 bases at J, with 20 bases between. The CDR3 is 18 residues long. The CDR3 bases are TGTGCCAGCAGTTTATCTCCTAGGGGGACGGTATACAACAATGAGCAGTTCTTC. Encoded protein: CASSLSPRGTVYNNEQFF.

The genes are TRBV30 and TRBJ2-2; 7 bases align to TRBD1. V lost 2 bases, J lost 7 bases, and 7 bases stayed unmatched. Per the germline V gene, CDR1 is GTSNPN and CDR2 is SVGIG (reference sequence). CDR3 length: 14 amino acids. The CDR3 loop is CAWSSMTGFGELFF. The CDR3 DNA reads as TGTGCCTGGAGTTCCATGACAGGGTTCGGGGAGCTGTTTTTT.

In this sample, this clonotype turned up many times. This chain links TRBV12-3 or TRBV12-4 with TRBJ2-1; perhaps TRBD2 as D (5 bases). V gave up 7 bases and J gave up 8 bases, with 9 bases separating them. There are 11 residues in the CDR3. CDR3 nucleotides: TGTGCCAGCACACCGAGGGATGAGCAGTTCTTC. Protein sequence: CASTPRDEQFF.

Only a few counts were recorded for this clonotype. The chain links TRBV7-9 to TRBJ2-1, with TRBD2 identical over 11 bases. The assigned J gene may be wrong: the sequence end matches TRBJ2-5 better. From germline, CDR1 is SEHNR and CDR2 FQNEAQ (reference sequence). There are 18 residues in the CDR3. The CDR3 region is CASSPRLTSGRGQETQYF. Here the CDR3 DNA reads TGTGCCAGCAGCCCTCGCCTCACTAGCGGGAGAGGTCAGGAGACCCAGTACTTC.

The V and J genes are TRBV2 and TRBJ2-7, with 11 bases matching TRBD2. From germline, CDR1 is SNHLY and CDR2 FYNNEI. The trim removed 6 bases at V and 3 bases at J, leaving 4 bases unmatched. The length of the CDR3 is 14 residues. CDR3 in DNA: TGTGCCAGCAGATCGACTAGCGGGAACTACGAGCAGTACTTC. Translation gives CASRSTSGNYEQYF. Full variable domain (remainder filled in from reference TRBV2 and TRBJ2-7): EPEVTQTPSHQVTQMGQEVILRCVPISNHLYFYWYRQILGQKVEFLVSFYNNEISEKSEIFDDQFSVERPDGSNFTLKIRSTKLEDSAMYFCASRSTSGNYEQYFGPGTRLTVT.

This chain links TRBV27 with TRBJ2-7; 8 bases line up with TRBD2. The CDR3 has 15 residues. Germline lookup yields CDR1 MNHEY and CDR2 SMNVEV (reference sequence). Losses at the gene ends were 1 base for V and 6 bases for J; bases not matched to a gene: 8. CDR3 in amino acids: CASSLLDGRAGEQYF. The CDR3 coding sequence is TGTGCCAGCAGTTTATTGGACGGGAGGGCGGGCGAGCAGTACTTC.

This clonotype was observed a few times. This chain joins TRBV6-1 and TRBJ2-2; D possibly corresponds to TRBD1 (6 bases). CDR1 is MNHNS, CDR2 SASEGT, per germline. There are 16 residues in the CDR3. The V end was cut by 4 bases, the J end by 1 base, with 13 bases between. The CDR3 bases are TGTGCCAGCAGTGCACCGGGACACCTGAACACCGGGGAGCTGTTTTTT. Protein sequence: CASSAPGHLNTGELFF.

V and J are TRBV4-1 and TRBJ1-1; D might be TRBD1 (5 bases). The CDR3 spans 16 residues. V lost 8 bases, J lost 0 bases, and 19 bases lay in between. Germline CDR1 reads MGHRA; CDR2 reads YSYEKL. The CDR3 DNA follows: TGCGCCAGCCGTAGACAGCCCGGGACCATGAACACTGAAGCTTTCTTT. The encoded protein is CASRRQPGTMNTEAFF.

On this clonotype itself: Since a much larger clone is just one base distant, this may be a read error. The rearrangement joins TRBV29-1 to TRBJ2-1; D not certain. With 3 bases removed from V and 10 bases from J, the gap between germline ends came to 13 bases. The CDR3 loop spans 12 amino acids. Germline V gene data show CDR1 as SQVTM and CDR2 as ANQGSEA. The chain's CDR3 is CSVESTPYEQFF. CDR3 DNA sequence: TGCAGCGTTGAGTCGACCCCCTACGAGCAGTTCTTC.